One T cell receptor (beta chain) is described in this entry. TCRdb's table, derived via immunoSEQ multiplex PCR, lists solely in-frame clones and lacks some. The sample has hundreds of thousands of clones; 78% are singletons. This sample is drawn from a study of shared T cell receptors in the human thymus. Germline V lookup: CDR1 DFQATT, CDR2 SNEGSKA (reference sequence). The V end lost 6 bases, the J end lost 5 bases, and 11 bases lay between the germline ends. CDR3 length equals 11 residues. The same sample was also studied in work on human thymus T cells.

The sample taken for sequencing was thymocytes. This chain uses TRBV20-1 with TRBJ2-7, with D possibly TRBD1 on 5 matching bases. The sequence derives from a boy under two years old with a congenital heart defect. DNA for the CDR3: TGCAGTGCAGACCAAGGGGACGAGCAGTACTTC. Amino acid sequence: CSADQGDEQYF.